Sequencing of this T cell receptor beta chain was carried out in a study of cytomegalovirus exposure and HLA in healthy donors. V lost 2 bases and J lost 4; bases outside the gene matches: 14. The CDR3 runs 18 residues. PCR was performed using 60 Vbeta and 13 Jbeta primers. Assay used: immunoSEQ multiplex PCR; TCRdb lists only in-frame clones, some missing. The sample includes over 150,000 clones, approximately 82% of them seen just once. This clone has just a few counts. Its antigen is still unknown. Regarding the study as a whole: TCR beta chains numbering under 200 were designated cytomegalovirus-associated.

This TCR derives from a male donor in good health and CMV-seronegative. The genes are TRBV6-7 and TRBJ1-1, with TRBD1 matching 9 bases. TRBV6-7 counts as an open reading frame of uncertain function. Sequences were obtained from PBMCs. The CDR3 DNA sequence: TGTGCCAGCAGTTACCCAAGATGGACAGGGGATAAGCGCACTGAAGCTTTCTTT. Translation gives CASSYPRWTGDKRTEAFF.